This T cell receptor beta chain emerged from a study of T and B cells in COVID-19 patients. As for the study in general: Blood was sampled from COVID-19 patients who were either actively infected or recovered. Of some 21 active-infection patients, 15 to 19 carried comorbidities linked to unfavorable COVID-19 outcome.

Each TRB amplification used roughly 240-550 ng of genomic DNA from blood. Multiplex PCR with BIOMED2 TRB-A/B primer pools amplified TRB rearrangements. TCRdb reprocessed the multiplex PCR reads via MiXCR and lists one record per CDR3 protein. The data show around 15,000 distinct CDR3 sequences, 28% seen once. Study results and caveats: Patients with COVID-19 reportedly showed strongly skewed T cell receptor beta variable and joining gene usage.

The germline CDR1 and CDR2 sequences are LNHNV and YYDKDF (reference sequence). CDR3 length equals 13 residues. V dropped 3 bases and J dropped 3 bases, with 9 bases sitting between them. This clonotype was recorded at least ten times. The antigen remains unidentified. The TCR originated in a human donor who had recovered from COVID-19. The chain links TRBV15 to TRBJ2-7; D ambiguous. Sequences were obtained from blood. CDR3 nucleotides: TGTGCCACCAGCAGTGACGACCACTACGAGCAGTACTTC. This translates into CATSSDDHYEQYF.